The rows below give T cell receptor beta chains drawn from one sample of a study of T cell responses to AZD1222 COVID-19 vaccine. Some clones are missing from TCRdb's copy, which holds only in-frame ones; the method was immunoSEQ multiplex PCR. This repertoire shows about 120,000 clones, 92% found once; its top ten account for roughly 1.5%. Sequences were derived from peripheral blood, sampled 28 days after the second AZD1222 dose. The receptors originated from an adult who received the AZD1222 COVID-19 vaccine. Each CDR3 is given with its conserved first and last residue. D genes are given only for firm matches. Size is stated for part of the rows, as once, few or many counts, or as a class when the clone is expanded.

TRBD2 TRBJ2-2 few TRBV4-1 TGCGCCAGCAGCCAAGGGGGACTAGCGGGGGGCACCGGGGAGCTGTTTTTT CASSQGGLAGGTGELFF
- TRBJ2-1 - TRBV5-1 TGCGCCAGCAGTTGGGGGGTTGGCAATGAGCAGTTCTTC CASSWGVGNEQFF
- TRBJ2-7 - TRBV28 TGTGCCAGCAGTTTCACGAACTCCTACGAGCAGTACTTC CASSFTNSYEQYF
- TRBJ1-6 - TRBV27 TGTGCCAGCAGTTTAATGGGTATTAGTTCACCCCTCCACTTT CASSLMGISSPLHF
TRBD2 TRBJ2-7 - TRBV6-6 TGTGCCAGCACCCCTTGGAGCGGGAATAGGGACGAGCAGTACTTC CASTPWSGNRDEQYF
- TRBJ1-6 few TRBV5-1 TGCGCCCGGACGGGACTCCCCAAGTCACCCCTCCACTTT CARTGLPKSPLHF
TRBD2 TRBJ2-1 - TRBV30 TGTGCCTGGACCCAGGGACTACCATACAATGAGCAGTTCTTC CAWTQGLPYNEQFF
TRBD1 TRBJ2-7 few TRBV29-1 TGCAGCGTCGGGACAGGGGATGGTTCCGAGCAGTACTTC CSVGTGDGSEQYF
TRBD2 TRBJ2-5 - TRBV29-1 TGCAGCGTTGTCTTGGTAGCGGGCGGAATTCAAGAGACCCAGTACTTC CSVVLVAGGIQETQYF
- TRBJ1-2 - TRBV7-3 TGTGCCAGCAGCTTAACGGGAGGCCAGAACTATGGCTACACCTTC CASSLTGGQNYGYTF
TRBD1 TRBJ2-7 - TRBV10-2 TGCGCCATCAACCGGGACAGGGGCACCAAGGACGAGCAGTACTTC CAINRDRGTKDEQYF
TRBD2 TRBJ2-1 - TRBV28 TGTGCCAGCACCCTAAGCATTAGCGGGAGGGGTTTGTACAATGAGCAGTTCTTC CASTLSISGRGLYNEQFF
TRBD1 TRBJ1-2 - TRBV5-6 TGTGCCAGCAGCACAGGGACAGTTTCCTATGGCTACACCTTC CASSTGTVSYGYTF
TRBD2 TRBJ2-7 - TRBV28 TGTGCCAGTACGCCCGGGACTAGCGGGAGTTACGAGCAGTACTTC CASTPGTSGSYEQYF
- TRBJ2-5 - TRBV28 TGTGCCAGCAGTTTAACGGGAAATACCCAGTACTTC CASSLTGNTQYF
- TRBJ1-4 - TRBV13 TGTGCCAGCATGACTCGGGATCTTGAACATAAACTGTTTTTT CASMTRDLEHKLFF
- TRBJ1-2 - TRBV10-3 TGTGCCATCAGTGAGTCGGGGGTAGACACCTTC CAISESGVDTF
- TRBJ1-2 - TRBV5-1 TGCGCCAGCAGCTTGGTCGGAAGAGCGTCGGACTACACCTTC CASSLVGRASDYTF
- TRBJ2-7 - TRBV2 TGTGCCAGCAGTGAATATAACGAGCAGTACTTC CASSEYNEQYF
- TRBJ1-2 - TRBV4-2 TGTGCCAGCAGCCAAGAAGGGGGAATTCGACAGAACTATGGCTACACCTTC CASSQEGGIRQNYGYTF
TRBD2 TRBJ2-1 - TRBV7-9 TGTGCCAGCAGCCCTAGCGGGAGCCGTCTCTACAATGAGCAGTTCTTC CASSPSGSRLYNEQFF
TRBD1 TRBJ2-5 - TRBV27 TGTGCCAGCAGTTTATCGAGAGGGGACAGGGCGGGAGAGACCCAGTACTTC CASSLSRGDRAGETQYF
- TRBJ1-3 - TRBV15 TGTGCCACCAGCAGAGATCTCCTTGGAAACACCATATATTTT CATSRDLLGNTIYF
- TRBJ1-2 - TRBV5-1 TGCGCCAGCAGCTTGGAGTCAGTTAACTATGGCTACACCTTC CASSLESVNYGYTF
TRBD1 TRBJ1-1 - TRBV27 TGTGCCAGCAGTTTTGGGAGACAGGGGGCGCAGAACACTGAAGCTTTCTTT CASSFGRQGAQNTEAFF
- TRBJ2-7 - TRBV27 TGTGCCAGCACTAAAGATCCCCTGTACTTC CASTKDPLYF
- TRBJ2-7 - TRBV5-3 TGTGCCAGAAGCTTGAAGTGTCCACCTCTCTACGAGCAGTACTTC CARSLKCPPLYEQYF
- TRBJ2-1 - TRBV7-3 TGTGCCAGCAGCGCGACCGCCGGGGGCTCCTACAATGAGCAGTTCTTC CASSATAGGSYNEQFF